The clone carrying this TCR beta chain has at least ten counts. Its antigen is not identified. Sample time point: sample taken at primary tumor resection. Extraction of whole RNA from tumor, nontumor lung or frozen PBMC preceded unsorted sequencing. The donors were fewer than 80 patients with non-small cell lung cancer that was early-stage and untreated. The entry originates in a study of spatial heterogeneity in lung cancer. Across the whole study: The mean occurrence of each unique TCR and UMI combination in raw reads exceeded ten. Study outcomes and limitations: Resection blood, more than follow-up blood, showed ubiquitous expanded tumor TCRs.

Each TCR cDNA molecule carried a unique molecular identifier. TCRdb independently ran MiXCR on the 5' RACE reads; one entry per CDR3 protein. The sample gives 40,000 or so distinct CDR3 sequences, 7.5% of which show up once; over 25% is in the top ten. V was clipped by 7 bases and J by 0 bases, with 4 bases between them. This CDR3 has 13 amino acids. The V gene's germline CDR1 is MNHNY and CDR2 SVGAGI (reference sequence). The sequencing here drew on PBMCs, taken at surgery. The sequence came from a male donor with early-stage non-small cell lung cancer. V is TRBV6-6 and J is TRBJ2-6; D unclear. CDR3 amino acids: CASKSSGANVLTF. CDR3 nucleotide sequence: TGTGCCAGCAAGAGCTCTGGGGCCAACGTCCTGACTTTC.